The entry that follows covers one T cell receptor beta chain sequence. It has no known antigen specificity. One base away there is no much larger clone; base qualities are not given. Genomic DNA was extracted with the Qiagen DNeasy kit from unsorted PBMCs and from negatively selected CD4+ and CD8+ fractions. TCR beta CDR3 regions were subjected to amplification by immunoSEQ multiplex PCR with primers that anneal to V and J segments. A synthetic immune receptor repertoire was used to minimize amplification bias, and any residual bias was removed computationally once sequencing was done. Under the source paper's analysis protocol: Custom Python scripts were used to quantify repertoire diversity as the Shannon entropy index. Unsorted, CD4+ and CD8+ repertoires were analyzed separately, except in combined analyses where CD4+ and CD8+ sequences were merged in silico. A clone was considered expanded if an increase in frequency of at least 2-fold after treatment relative to C1D1 was found, and a pseudocount of 0.5 was applied to clones undetected at baseline. Clones with 0 or 1 copy at C1D1 were defined as singleton clones, while clones with 2 or more copies were defined as non-singleton clones. Clones expanded in unsorted samples were assigned a CD4+, CD8+ or unknown annotation through matching of protein sequences in sorted samples from the same patient. Diversity changes from C1D1 to C4D1 were tested in paired samples using Wilcoxon tests. TCRdb took over this immuneACCESS table, retaining in-frame rearrangements with V and J assigned. Such tables are incomplete; in checked studies, under half of the missing clones stem from an unresolved V gene, and the remainder is unexplained. V and J calls and clone size are copied from that table; D and trimming were computed from the DNA. The table for this sample lists tens of thousands of clones; 82% of them were counted only once. Of the sample, around a tenth is held by the ten largest clones.

The entry originates in a study of PD-1 blockade in classical Hodgkin lymphoma (dated by TCRdb to about 2020). Turning to the overall study: Nivolumab dosing was 3 mg/kg intravenously every 2 weeks, continuing until either disease progression or unacceptable toxicity. The study used TCR beta sequencing and CyTOF to define a peripheral blood immune signature of response to PD-1 blockade in classical Hodgkin lymphoma.

The CDR3 has 13 amino acids, counting the end cysteine and phenylalanine. Only the CDR3 DNA stays, 39 bases, in frame from base 1. V is clipped by 4 bases and J by 9 bases, and the sequence between their germline boundaries is 16 bases long. From a lookup of the germline V gene, CDR1 and CDR2 are MNHEY and SVGAGI. Sample time point, as interpreted from the label and publication: cycle 2 day 1 (C2D1) of nivolumab. Relapse after autologous stem cell transplantation had occurred in all trial patients, and cohorts A, B and C were distinguished by prior brentuximab vedotin exposure. A total of more than 55 patients with relapsed/refractory classical Hodgkin lymphoma made up the trial cohort, and each patient's best overall response was complete response, partial response or progressive disease. Trial patients were treated with single-agent nivolumab in the multi-cohort phase II CheckMate 205 trial. An independent review committee assessed best overall response by applying the 2007 International Working Group response criteria. PBMCs from the trial were collected at three points: immediately before nivolumab initiation (C1D1), and during therapy at cycle 2 day 1 and cycle 4 day 1. Peripheral blood was collected in 8 mL Vacutainer Cell Preparation Tubes, from which PBMCs were isolated by centrifugation and then cryopreserved.

Overall results and qualifications from the work: Baseline diversity similar to that of newly diagnosed patients was observed in trial patients achieving complete response, whereas significantly lower diversity was observed in partial responders and progressors. The study was restricted to a single clinical trial cohort, and the causes of repertoire differences, possibly disease activity or prior therapy, were left undefined. CD4+ but not CD8+ TCR diversity rose significantly by C4D1 (p=0.0027 vs p=0.16), most apparent in complete responders (p=0.02). Newly diagnosed patients were reported to have lower baseline TCR diversity than healthy donors, and relapsed/refractory patients were reported to have lower baseline TCR diversity still. Lower diversity was observed in patients in whom nivolumab was started less than 1 year after ASCT, and these patients were excluded from later analyses so that confounding by immune reconstitution would be avoided.

This receptor was identified in a human donor with classical Hodgkin lymphoma. The chain is assembled from TRBV6-5 and TRBJ2-7; the D segment might be TRBD1 or TRBD2, since each matches 5 bases. The sequencing here drew on peripheral blood mononuclear cells (PBMCs), taken before the second cycle of nivolumab. The nucleotides read TGTGCCAGCAGTTTCGAGTCCCTGGGACCGCAGTACTTC. Translated, this gives CASSFESLGPQYF.